This entry lists 11 T cell receptor beta chains sequenced from one sample in a study of vaccination and CD4 T cells after COVID-19. The sample's treatment: roughly 10-day PBMC culture with coronavirus spike peptide pools or control peptides (ViraFEST assay). Oncomine TCR Beta short-read sequencing was applied to DNA from cultured CD4+ T cells. TCRdb called the PCR reads again in MiXCR, with one record for every CDR3 protein. The sample holds approximately 7,700 distinct CDR3 sequences, roughly 55% seen once. No antigen is known for these receptors. Sequenced input: CD4+ T cells from blood, cultured in vitro. Source of these receptors: a human donor who had recovered from COVID-19.

This clonotype was picked up one time. The chain couples TRBV15 to TRBJ2-7; D perhaps matches TRBD2 (6 bases). The CDR3 runs 16 residues. Per the germline V gene, CDR1 is LNHNV and CDR2 is YYDKDF (reference sequence). Between the trimmed V and J ends, which lost 2 bases and 5 bases, there was a span of 19 bases. The DNA of the CDR3 is TGTGCCACCAGCAGAAGAATAGCGGTGGCGGACCACGAGCAGTACTTC. Protein product: CATSRRIAVADHEQYF. Looking up the rest from reference TRBV15 and TRBJ2-7 gives the full variable domain: DAMVIQNPRYQVTQFGKPVTLSCSQTLNHNVMYWYQQKSSQAPKLLFHYYDKDFNNEADTPDNFQSRRPNTSFCFLDIRSPGLGDTAMYLCATSRRIAVADHEQYFGPGTRLTVT.

The V call is TRBV4-2, the J call TRBJ2-7, with 9 bases that match TRBD2. The CDR3 consists of 16 residues. Germline values: CDR1 LGHNA, CDR2 YNFKEQ. J was trimmed by 0 bases and V by 1 base; bases with no gene match: 4. CDR3 nucleotides: TGTGCCAGCAGCCAAGGTGGGACTAGCTCCTCCTACGAGCAGTACTTC. Translating gives CASSQGGTSSSYEQYF.

V usage is TRBV5-1 and J usage is TRBJ1-2; 7 nucleotides match TRBD1. Trimming cost V 3 bases and J 3 bases; bases outside gene matches: 5. This CDR3 is built from 14 residues. Germline CDR1 SGHRS, CDR2 YFSETQ. CDR3 sequence: CASSSGQADYGYTF. Here the CDR3 DNA reads TGCGCCAGCAGCTCCGGACAGGCCGACTATGGCTACACCTTC.

This chain uses TRBV6-1 with TRBJ1-4, with a tentative D call TRBD1 (6 bases). This CDR3 comprises 14 residues. Per the germline V gene, CDR1 is MNHNS and CDR2 is SASEGT. Trimming took off 6 bases at V and 3 bases at J, with 11 bases between the two ends. The CDR3 DNA reads as TGTGCCAGCAGGCTAGGGGGGTCTAATGAAAAACTGTTTTTT. Translated: CASRLGGSNEKLFF.

This clonotype has a handful of counts. V is TRBV6-1 and J is TRBJ1-1, with D possibly TRBD1 on 5 matching bases. V gave up 9 bases and J gave up 1 base, with 15 bases separating them. Germline loops: CDR1 MNHNS, CDR2 SASEGT. The CDR3 totals 14 residues. This CDR3 reads CASKGWRENTEAFF. Here the CDR3 DNA reads TGTGCCAGTAAGGGGTGGCGGGAGAACACTGAAGCTTTCTTT.

This clonotype was picked up a small number of times. The chain has TRBV7-2 and TRBJ1-2; the match to TRBD1 covers 9 bases. The V gene end was trimmed by 0 bases and the J gene end by 9 bases; junction bases not matched to a gene: 11. Germline V gene data show CDR1 as SGHTA and CDR2 as FQGNSA. The CDR3 runs to 16 residues. DNA of the CDR3: TGTGCCAGCAGCTTAGCCAACCTAGGGACAGGGAAAAGCTACACCTTC. Translating it yields CASSLANLGTGKSYTF.

The chain's CDR3 is CASSEASYGYTF. CDR3 DNA: TGTGCCAGCAGTGAAGCGTCTTATGGCTACACCTTC. V and J are TRBV6-1 and TRBJ1-2, with no clear D. The germline V gene has CDR1 MNHNS and CDR2 SASEGT. With 0 bases removed from V and 5 bases from J, the gap between germline ends came to 4 bases. The CDR3 runs to 12 residues.

CDR3 residues: CASSLANGVEQFF. Written as DNA, the CDR3 is TGTGCCAGCAGCTTAGCGAACGGGGTCGAGCAGTTCTTC. The V gene is TRBV7-2, the J gene TRBJ2-1; TRBD2 might be the D (5 bases). Germline V gives CDR1 SGHTA, CDR2 FQGNSA. V was clipped by 0 bases and J by 10 bases, with 10 bases between them. The CDR3 contains 13 residues.

In its sample, this clonotype was seen a few times. The V call is TRBV10-3, the J call TRBJ2-3; D unclear. Trimming took off 10 bases at V and 2 bases at J, with 10 bases between the two ends. The CDR3 loop spans 12 amino acids. Looked up from germline, CDR1 is ENHRY and CDR2 is SYGVKD. Written as DNA, the CDR3 is TGTGCCAACGGACCTAACACAGATACGCAGTATTTT. Residues: CANGPNTDTQYF.

The chain employs TRBV4-3 and TRBJ1-3; D unresolved. V was trimmed by 0 bases and J by 2 bases, leaving 8 bases between them. Germline assignment: CDR1 LGHNA and CDR2 YSLEER. The CDR3 spans 15 residues. Written as DNA, the CDR3 is TGCGCCAGCAGCCAAGAGGCCTTACCTGGAAACACCATATATTTT. This encodes CASSQEALPGNTIYF.

The sample holds a few counts of this clonotype. The chain carries TRBV6-4 and TRBJ2-7, with TRBD1 as a possible D gene (6 bases). Per germline, CDR1 MRHNA and CDR2 SNTAGT. The CDR3 contains 15 residues. V was trimmed by 5 bases and J by 3 bases, leaving 17 bases between them. The CDR3 DNA reads as TGTGCCAGCAGTCCGCTTCCGGGACACCTCTACGAGCAGTACTTC. Translation: CASSPLPGHLYEQYF.